This TCR beta chain stems from a study of shared clonotypes between healthy human individuals. Study-level information: Three plates were used per donor for CD4 naive, three for CD4 memory, two for CD8 naive and one for CD8 memory.

The assay was immunoSEQ multiplex PCR, and TCRdb's table has in-frame clones only and misses some. The data contain more than 1 million clones, approximately 78% of them singletons. Germline CDR1 SGHRS, CDR2 YFSETQ. This CDR3 is built from 14 residues. V was cut by 3 bases and J by 1 base, with 7 bases left in between. This clone was seen many times. The sample holds other DNA sequences that translate to the same CDR3. The sequence was obtained from a man between 18 and 29 years old in good health. Some clones in this sample may be carry-over from other donors' samples. The sequenced material came from memory CD4+ T cells from PBMCs. The subset here: CD45RA-negative fraction. The V gene is TRBV5-1, the J gene TRBJ2-2; D remains unclear. CDR3 region: CASSWTVNTGELFF. The CDR3 coding sequence is TGCGCCAGCAGCTGGACCGTGAACACCGGGGAGCTGTTTTTT.